The 9 T cell receptor beta chains below all came from one sample that was sequenced in a study of T-cell memory formation after mild COVID-19 (dated by TCRdb to the early 2020s). The protocol used for the library was 5' RACE. These reads were obtained on an Illumina NovaSeq 6000. Using fastp at Q25 and MiXCR, TCRdb reprocessed the public reads and kept productive beta chains. Here each entry gathers all rows of one CDR3 protein and keeps the most common genes and DNA. This sample gives a few hundred thousand distinct CDR3 sequences in total; roughly 15% of them show up just once. Roughly 21% of the sample belongs to the ten largest clones. The specimen sequenced was PBMCs or a T cell subset sorted from them (not recorded which). These TCRs come from a man younger than 35 who had mild COVID-19 (a few samples of this study predate the infection). The sample titles of this study are shuffled in the database, so cell type and time point are left out; the donor was told from shared clones.

The J gene is TRBJ1-3, the V gene TRBV5-1; 8 nucleotides match TRBD1. The J segment lost 4 bases and the V segment lost 3 bases, leaving 6 bases of the junction unmatched. Germline V gene data show CDR1 as SGHRS and CDR2 as YFSETQ. This CDR3 comprises 15 residues. The CDR3 nucleotides are TGCGCCAGCAGCTGGACAGGGTTCGACGGAAACACCATATATTTT. It encodes CASSWTGFDGNTIYF.

The sample holds many counts of this clonotype. The J gene is TRBJ2-3, the V gene TRBV27, with D hard to call. CDR3 length equals 14 residues. The germline V and J ends were trimmed by 4 bases and 2 bases, with 10 bases remaining between them. Germline V gives CDR1 MNHEY, CDR2 SMNVEV (reference sequence). In DNA form, the CDR3 reads TGTGCCAGCAGTTCGGCTTACAACACAGATACGCAGTATTTT. Its protein product is CASSSAYNTDTQYF.

In its sample, this clonotype was seen a few times. This CDR3 is CASSLGGQTGAQYF. CDR3 nucleotide sequence: TGCGCCAGCAGCCTCGGGGGGCAGACCGGGGCCCAGTACTTC. J is TRBJ2-5 and V is TRBV5-1, with D perhaps matching TRBD2 (7 bases). This CDR3 has 14 amino acids. Trimming took off 4 bases at V and 9 bases at J, with 19 bases between the two ends. CDR1 is SGHRS and CDR2 is YFSETQ in the germline V gene. Filled out from reference TRBV5-1 and TRBJ2-5, the complete variable domain reads KAGVTQTPRYLIKTRGQQVTLSCSPISGHRSVSWYQQTPGQGLQFLFEYFSETQRNKGNFPGRFSGRQFSNSRSEMNVSTLELGDSALYLCASSLGGQTGAQYFGPGTRLLVL.

The chain uses TRBV4-1 and TRBJ1-2, with TRBD1 matching over 7 bases. In germline, CDR1 is MGHRA, CDR2 YSYEKL. The junction had 14 bases not matched to a gene; V was cut back by 1 base and J by 0 bases. This CDR3 is built from 19 residues. The CDR3 is CASSQGPGQEVLPNYGYTF. Here the CDR3 DNA reads TGCGCCAGCAGCCAAGGACCCGGACAGGAGGTCCTACCTAACTATGGCTACACCTTC.

This clonotype was detected a few times. The genes are TRBV4-1 and TRBJ2-5; no firm D call. The CDR3 is 13 amino acids. The V gene's germline CDR1 is MGHRA and CDR2 YSYEKL. Trimming took off 3 bases at V and 9 bases at J, with 14 bases between the two ends. CDR3 protein: CASSHPGLWPQYF. The CDR3 region has the DNA TGCGCCAGCAGCCACCCAGGTCTGTGGCCCCAGTACTTC.

The V gene is TRBV29-1, the J gene TRBJ1-1; 8 positions agree with TRBD1. With 8 bases clipped from V and 0 bases from J, the junction kept 5 bases outside the gene matches. This CDR3 is built from 13 residues. CDR1 and CDR2 from the germline V gene are SQVTM and ANQGSEA. In nucleotides, the CDR3 is TGCAGCACGTCGGGACAGGTGAACACTGAAGCTTTCTTT. Residues: CSTSGQVNTEAFF.

This clonotype was detected only a few times. The rearrangement links TRBV6-2 or TRBV6-3 to TRBJ1-1, with D uncertain. V lost 0 bases to trimming and J lost 8 bases, with 7 bases between them. Germline CDR1 is MNHEY and CDR2 is SVGEGT. The CDR3 totals 12 residues. The CDR3 reads CASSYSAVEAFF. DNA of the CDR3: TGTGCCAGCAGTTACTCTGCGGTGGAAGCTTTCTTT.

The V and J genes are TRBV9 and TRBJ2-1, with D maybe TRBD2 (7 bases). The CDR3 is 15 residues long. The V and J ends lost 7 bases and 4 bases respectively, with 18 bases between them. CDR1 and CDR2 (germline): SGDLS, YYNGEE. CDR3 nucleotides: TGTGCCAGCGGGAAGGGGGGGGTCGAATACAATGAGCAGTTCTTC. Protein: CASGKGGVEYNEQFF.

The chain uses TRBV7-3 and TRBJ1-1; a possible D gene is TRBD1 (6 bases). From germline, CDR1 is SGHTA and CDR2 FQGTGA. The V gene lost 7 bases and the J gene lost 3 bases, with 21 bases spanning the gap. The CDR3 spans 16 residues. The CDR3 region has the DNA TGTGCCAGCACTTCGTCCCCGGGGGCTGGGGACACTGAAGCTTTCTTT. Translated: CASTSSPGAGDTEAFF.